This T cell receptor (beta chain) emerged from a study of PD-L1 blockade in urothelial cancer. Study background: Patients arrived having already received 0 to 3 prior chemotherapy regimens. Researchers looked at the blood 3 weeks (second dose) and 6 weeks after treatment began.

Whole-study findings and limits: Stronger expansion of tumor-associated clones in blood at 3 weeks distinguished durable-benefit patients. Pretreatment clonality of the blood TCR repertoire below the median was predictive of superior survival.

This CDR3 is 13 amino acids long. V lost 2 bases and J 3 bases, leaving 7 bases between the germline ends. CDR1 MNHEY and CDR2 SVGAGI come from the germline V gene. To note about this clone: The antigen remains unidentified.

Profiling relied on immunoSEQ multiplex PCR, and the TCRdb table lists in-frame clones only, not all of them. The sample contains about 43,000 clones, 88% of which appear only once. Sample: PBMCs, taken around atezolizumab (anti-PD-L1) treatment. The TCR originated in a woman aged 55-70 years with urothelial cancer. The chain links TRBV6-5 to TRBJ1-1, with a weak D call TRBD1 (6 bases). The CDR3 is CASSYPGDTEAFF. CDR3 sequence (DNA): TGTGCCAGCAGTTACCCAGGGGACACTGAAGCTTTCTTT.